The present TCR beta chain was sequenced within a study of preoperative IRX-2 immunotherapy in early breast cancer. This CDR3 is 15 amino acids long. Trimming shortened V by 4 bases and J by 1 base, and 10 bases separated the two germline ends. The germline gives CDR1 SGHNT, CDR2 YENEEA. Treatment meaning: preoperative locoregional IRX-2 cytokine immunotherapy. Preoperative locoregional IRX-2 cytokine immunotherapy was tested in the phase Ib source study. The table came from immunoSEQ multiplex PCR; TCRdb's copy has only in-frame clones and leaves some out. There are over 30,000 clones in the sample; 89% occur only once, and 1.6% lies in the top ten.

The sequence was obtained from a human donor with breast cancer. This chain uses TRBV11-3 with TRBJ2-2, with D possibly matching TRBD1 (6 bases). The input for sequencing was tumor tissue, taken after IRX-2 immunotherapy. CDR3 coding DNA: TGTGCCAGCAGCTGGGGCAGGGGGAACACCGGGGAGCTGTTTTTT. It specifies CASSWGRGNTGELFF.